This TCR beta chain is from a study of blood T cell repertoires in COVID-19. Study-level background: Sites across the United States, Italy and Spain contributed samples from acute and convalescent COVID-19. PBMCs, B-cell-depleted T cells, or T cells were the source of the cDNA or gDNA that made up the material.

Study processing details: Reference gene primer amplification gave nucleated cell count estimates. Measured with immunoSEQ multiplex PCR; TCRdb has only the in-frame clones, and not every one. V and J calls and clone size are copied from that table; D and trimming were computed from the DNA. The repertoire consists of over 250,000 clones, with 80% to 90% occurring once and the leading ten covering 7.5% to 10%. This receptor was obtained from a woman aged 50 to 60 who had recovered from COVID-19. Input material: peripheral blood.

The CDR3 loop reads CASSRWTGRSSYNSPLHF. The CDR3 DNA follows: TGTGCCAGCAGCCGATGGACAGGGCGAAGCTCCTATAATTCACCCCTCCACTTT. The V call is TRBV3-1 (or the pseudogene TRBV3-2), the J call TRBJ1-6, with TRBD1 matching 8 bases. Germline lookup yields CDR1 LGHDT and CDR2 YNNKEL (reference sequence). V was pared by 4 bases and J by 0 bases, with 8 bases of the junction left unmatched. This CDR3 comprises 18 residues.